The 19 T cell receptor beta chains below all came from one sample that was sequenced in a study of early T cells in non-severe SARS-CoV-2 infection. One entry per CDR3 protein results from TCRdb running MiXCR on the 5' RACE reads. This table holds around 80,000 distinct CDR3 sequences, roughly 13% found once. Source material: whole blood. Every receptor here comes from an adult who was a healthcare worker with PCR-confirmed SARS-CoV-2 infection or an uninfected control (not recorded which).

A few counts support this clonotype. CDR3 protein: CASSQDSNQPQHF. For the CDR3, the DNA is TGTGCCAGCAGCCAAGATAGCAATCAGCCCCAGCATTTT. V and J are TRBV4-2 and TRBJ1-5; D uncertain. Germline-derived CDR1 and CDR2 are LGHNA and YNFKEQ. V was pared by 0 bases and J by 0 bases, with 0 bases between. CDR3 length: 13 residues.

The chain carries TRBV10-3 and TRBJ2-7; 11 bases match TRBD1. The CDR3 spans 14 residues. V shed 3 bases and J 3 bases; nucleotides not matched to a gene: 1. The germline V gene encodes CDR1 ENHRY and CDR2 SYGVKD. The CDR3: CAISDGTGGYEQYF. The CDR3 nucleotides are TGTGCCATCAGTGATGGGACAGGGGGCTACGAGCAGTACTTC.

V usage is TRBV7-9 and J usage is TRBJ2-7; no definite D call. Germline CDR1 and CDR2: SEHNR and FQNEAQ (reference sequence). V gave up 5 bases and J gave up 4 bases, with 6 bases separating them. This CDR3 region has 11 residues. Here the CDR3 DNA reads TGTGCCAGCAGCATTGATTACGAGCAGTACTTC. This translates into CASSIDYEQYF.

This chain links TRBV6-2 or TRBV6-3 with TRBJ2-1; 11 bases line up with TRBD2. After removal of 1 base from V and 5 bases from J, the junction contained 10 bases not matched to a gene. Germline CDR1 reads MNHEY; CDR2 reads SVGEGT. This CDR3 spans 18 amino acids. As DNA, the CDR3 is TGTGCCAGCAGTTACTACGGTACTAGCGGGAGATATAACAATGAGCAGTTCTTC. It encodes CASSYYGTSGRYNNEQFF.

This clonotype was counted between two and nine times. This chain connects TRBV29-1 to TRBJ2-7; 7 nucleotides align to TRBD2. The CDR3 runs to 13 residues. The V segment lost 7 bases and the J segment 7 bases; nucleotides outside the gene matches: 13. Germline assignment: CDR1 SQVTM and CDR2 ANQGSEA. The CDR3 sequence is CSAGGTAVREQYF. Written as DNA, the CDR3 is TGCAGCGCCGGGGGGACTGCGGTCCGGGAGCAGTACTTC.

The table lists this clonotype with many counts. The rearrangement uses TRBV7-9 and TRBJ1-5, with D possibly matching TRBD1 (6 bases). Germline loops: CDR1 SEHNR, CDR2 FQNEAQ (reference sequence). V gave up 5 bases and J gave up 2 bases, with 13 bases separating them. CDR3 length: 15 amino acids. The CDR3 DNA is TGTGCCAGCAGCAAGCAGGGGCTTGGCAATCAGCCCCAGCATTTT. This encodes CASSKQGLGNQPQHF. Looking up the rest from reference TRBV7-9 and TRBJ1-5 gives the full variable domain: DTGVSQNPRHKITKRGQNVTFRCDPISEHNRLYWYRQTLGQGPEFLTYFQNEAQLEKSRLLSDRFSAERPKGSFSTLEIQRTEQGDSAMYLCASSKQGLGNQPQHFGDGTRLSIL.

In regard to this clonotype: Germline is not matched at one junction end, which may reflect a read error. CDR3 in amino acids: CASSSLWQRPGF. The CDR3 nucleotides read TGTGCCAGCAGCTCTTTATGGCAAAGGCCCGGCTTC. The chain is built from TRBV7-2 and TRBJ2-4, with D uncertain. This CDR3 is 12 amino acids long. Looked up from germline, CDR1 is SGHTA and CDR2 is FQGNSA.

This clonotype has only a few counts. CDR3 sequence reads: CASSRDRGEAFF. The DNA for the CDR3 is TGTGCCAGCTCACGGGACAGGGGCGAAGCTTTCTTT. The chain employs TRBV18 and TRBJ1-1; 10 bases fit TRBD1. V was pared by 4 bases and J by 8 bases, with 1 base of the junction left unmatched. CDR1 is KGHSH and CDR2 is LQKENI in the germline V gene. The CDR3 has 12 amino acids.

This clonotype was seen a few times. The chain uses TRBV28 and TRBJ1-5; 11 bases match TRBD1. V was pared by 3 bases and J by 2 bases, with 12 bases of the junction left unmatched. The germline gives CDR1 MDHEN, CDR2 SYDVKM. This CDR3 contains 19 residues. CDR3 nucleotide sequence: TGTGCCAGCAGTTTCTTGCGGGACAGGGGGTCGCGGGGCAATCAGCCCCAGCATTTT. This sequence encodes CASSFLRDRGSRGNQPQHF.

By sample share, this clonotype is medium-sized (0.01 to 0.1%). The rearrangement joins TRBV7-8 to TRBJ1-6; the match to TRBD1 covers 7 bases. V was clipped by 6 bases and J by 7 bases; unmatched bases: 9. CDR3 size: 15 residues. The germline V gene has CDR1 SGHVS and CDR2 FQNEAQ. DNA of the CDR3: TGTGCCAGCAGTTACAGACAGGGCTCAAATTCACCCCTCCACTTT. It translates to CASSYRQGSNSPLHF.

This chain connects TRBV29-1 to TRBJ2-5; 8 positions match TRBD1. CDR1 SQVTM and CDR2 ANQGSEA come from the germline V gene. The CDR3 totals 14 residues. Germline trimming cut 5 bases from V and 2 bases from J; bases unmatched to any gene: 7. The CDR3 sequence is CSVTKGQAQETQYF. As DNA, the CDR3 is TGCAGCGTTACCAAGGGACAGGCTCAAGAGACCCAGTACTTC.

The rearrangement uses TRBV7-7 and TRBJ2-2; D is possibly TRBD1 or TRBD2 (6 bases each). Trimming cost V 5 bases and J 7 bases, with 20 bases left between them. Germline CDR1 is SSHAT and CDR2 is FNYEAQ (reference sequence). The CDR3 is made up of 16 amino acids. CDR3 nucleotides: TGTGCCAGCAGCCAATTTACCCCGGGGGCGGGCGGGGAGCTGTTTTTT. Its translation is CASSQFTPGAGGELFF. The full variable domain, with the rest looked up from reference TRBV7-7 and TRBJ2-2, is GAGVSQSPRYKVTKRGQDVTLRCDPISSHATLYWYQQALGQGPEFLTYFNYEAQPDKSGLPSDRFSAERPEGSISTLTIQRTEQRDSAMYRCASSQFTPGAGGELFFGEGSRLTVL.

There are a few counts of this clonotype. The chain has TRBV20-1 and TRBJ1-5; D not certain. CDR1 is DFQATT and CDR2 is SNEGSKA in the germline V gene (reference sequence). V lost 3 bases and J lost 2, with 5 bases in between. The CDR3 has 12 residues. Here the CDR3 reads CSASRGNQPQHF. As DNA, the CDR3 is TGCAGTGCTAGCCGTGGCAATCAGCCCCAGCATTTT.

This clonotype was recorded many times. The genes are TRBV7-6 and TRBJ1-2; D gene unclear. CDR1 is SGHVS and CDR2 is FNYEAQ in the germline V gene. V lost 1 base and J lost 8, with 14 bases in between. The CDR3 is 14 amino acids. Here the CDR3 reads CASSLGPDYAGYTF. CDR3 sequence (DNA): TGTGCCAGCAGCTTAGGGCCGGATTACGCGGGCTACACCTTC.

The sample holds a few counts of this clonotype. The gene calls are TRBV15 and TRBJ1-6; 8 bases align to TRBD1. V was pared by 4 bases and J by 10 bases, with 3 bases of the junction left unmatched. The germline V gene encodes CDR1 LNHNV and CDR2 YYDKDF (reference sequence). The CDR3 is made up of 13 amino acids. In DNA form, the CDR3 reads TGTGCCACCAGCATAGACAGGGGCTCACCCCTCCACTTT. Amino acids: CATSIDRGSPLHF.

The rearrangement links TRBV6-6 to TRBJ1-5; 7 nucleotides line up with TRBD1. Germline CDR1 and CDR2: MNHNY and SVGAGI (reference sequence). The V segment lost 6 bases and the J segment 1 base; nucleotides outside the gene matches: 6. The CDR3 loop spans 15 amino acids. CDR3 nucleotide sequence: TGTGCCAGCAGCACAGGGGTGTTAAGCAATCAGCCCCAGCATTTT. This codes for CASSTGVLSNQPQHF.

CDR3 sequence reads: CASSFDSGPQHF. CDR3 sequence (DNA): TGTGCCAGCAGCTTCGACAGTGGCCCCCAGCATTTT. V usage is TRBV5-5 and J usage is TRBJ1-5; D is possibly TRBD1 (5 bases). Germline V gene data show CDR1 as SGHKS and CDR2 as YYEKEE (reference sequence). The CDR3 runs 12 residues. V was clipped by 2 bases and J by 10 bases, with 10 bases between them.

The J gene is TRBJ1-1, the V gene TRBV30, with TRBD1 identical over 7 bases. Per the germline V gene, CDR1 is GTSNPN and CDR2 is SVGIG (reference sequence). The length of the CDR3 is 13 residues. V was pared by 6 bases and J by 3 bases, with 7 bases of the junction left unmatched. CDR3 bases: TGTGCCTGTGATGGGGGACAGTACACTGAAGCTTTCTTT. This sequence encodes CACDGGQYTEAFF.

This sequence joins TRBV7-6 and TRBJ1-5; possible D gene TRBD1, 6 bases. The CDR3 has 15 amino acids. Looked up from germline, CDR1 is SGHVS and CDR2 is FNYEAQ. V lost 3 bases to trimming and J lost 4 bases, with 13 bases between them. CDR3 nucleotides: TGTGCCAGCAGCTTGAGAGGGGGGATTAATCAGCCCCAGCATTTT. Amino acids: CASSLRGGINQPQHF. Drawing the rest from reference TRBV7-6 and TRBJ1-5, the complete variable domain is GAGVSQSPRYKVTKRGQDVALRCDPISGHVSLYWYRQALGQGPEFLTYFNYEAQQDKSGLPNDRFSAERPEGSISTLTIQRTEQRDSAMYRCASSLRGGINQPQHFGDGTRLSIL.